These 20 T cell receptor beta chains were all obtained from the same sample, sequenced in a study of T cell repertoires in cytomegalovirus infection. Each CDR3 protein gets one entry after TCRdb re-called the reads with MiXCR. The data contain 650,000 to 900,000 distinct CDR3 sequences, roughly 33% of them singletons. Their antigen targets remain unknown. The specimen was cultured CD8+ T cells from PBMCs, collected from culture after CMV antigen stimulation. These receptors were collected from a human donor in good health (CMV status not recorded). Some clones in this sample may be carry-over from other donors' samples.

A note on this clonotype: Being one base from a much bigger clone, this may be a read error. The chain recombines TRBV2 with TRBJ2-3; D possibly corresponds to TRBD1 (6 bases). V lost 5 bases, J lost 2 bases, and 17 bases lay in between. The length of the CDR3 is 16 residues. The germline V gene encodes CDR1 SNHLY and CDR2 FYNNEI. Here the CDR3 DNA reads TGTGCCAGCAGTAGGTCGAATGGACAGATCACAGATACGCAGTATTTT. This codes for CASSRSNGQITDTQYF.

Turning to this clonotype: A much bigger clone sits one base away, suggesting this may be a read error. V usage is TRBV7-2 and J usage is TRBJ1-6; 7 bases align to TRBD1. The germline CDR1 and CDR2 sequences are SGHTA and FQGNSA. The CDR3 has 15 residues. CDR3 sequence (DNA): TGTGACAGCAGCTTATCGGACAGGTTGAATTCACCCCTCCACTTT. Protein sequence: CDSSLSDRLNSPLHF. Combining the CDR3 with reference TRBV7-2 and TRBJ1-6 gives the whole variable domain GAGVSQSPSNKVTEKGKDVELRCDPISGHTALYWYRQSLGQGLEFLIYFQGNSAPDKSGLPSDRFSAERTGGSVSTLTIQRTQQEDSAVYLCDSSLSDRLNSPLHFGNGTRLTVT.

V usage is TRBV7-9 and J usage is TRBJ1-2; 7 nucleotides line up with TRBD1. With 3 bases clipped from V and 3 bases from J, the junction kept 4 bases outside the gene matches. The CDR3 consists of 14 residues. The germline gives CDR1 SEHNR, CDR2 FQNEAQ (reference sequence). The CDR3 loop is CASSLGDSHYGYTF. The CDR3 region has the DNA TGTGCCAGCAGCTTGGGGGACAGCCACTATGGCTACACCTTC.

The CDR3 nucleotides are TGTGCCAGCAGTTTCTTTGTCAATCAGCCCCAGCATTTT. Encoded protein: CASSFFVNQPQHF. The genes are TRBV27 and TRBJ1-5; D remains ambiguous. Germline CDR1 reads MNHEY; CDR2 reads SMNVEV (reference sequence). V was clipped by 3 bases and J by 3 bases, with 6 bases between them. The CDR3 is made up of 13 amino acids.

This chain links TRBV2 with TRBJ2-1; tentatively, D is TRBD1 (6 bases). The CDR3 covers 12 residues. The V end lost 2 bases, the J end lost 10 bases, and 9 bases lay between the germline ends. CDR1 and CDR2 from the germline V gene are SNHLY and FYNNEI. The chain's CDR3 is CASSELGHEQFF. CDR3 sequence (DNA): TGTGCCAGCAGTGAATTGGGACACGAGCAGTTCTTC.

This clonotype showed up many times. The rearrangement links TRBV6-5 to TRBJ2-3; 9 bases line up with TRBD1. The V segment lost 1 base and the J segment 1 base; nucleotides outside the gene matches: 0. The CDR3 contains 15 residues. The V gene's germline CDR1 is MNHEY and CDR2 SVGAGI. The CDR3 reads CASSYWTGGTDTQYF. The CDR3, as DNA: TGTGCCAGCAGTTACTGGACAGGGGGCACAGATACGCAGTATTTT.

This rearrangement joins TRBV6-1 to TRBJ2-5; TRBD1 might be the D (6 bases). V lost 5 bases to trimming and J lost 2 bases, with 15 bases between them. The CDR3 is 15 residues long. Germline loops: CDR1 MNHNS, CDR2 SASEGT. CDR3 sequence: CASSSPQGEQETQYF. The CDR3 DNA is TGTGCCAGCAGTTCCCCACAGGGTGAACAAGAGACCCAGTACTTC.

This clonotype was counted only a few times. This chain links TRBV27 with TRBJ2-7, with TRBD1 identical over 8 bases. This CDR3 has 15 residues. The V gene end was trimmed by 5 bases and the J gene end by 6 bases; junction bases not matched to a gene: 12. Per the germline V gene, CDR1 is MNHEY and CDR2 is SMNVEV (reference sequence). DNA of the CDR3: TGTGCCAGCAGTCCTTACGAACAGGGGGTACCCGAGCAGTACGTC. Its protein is CASSPYEQGVPEQYV.

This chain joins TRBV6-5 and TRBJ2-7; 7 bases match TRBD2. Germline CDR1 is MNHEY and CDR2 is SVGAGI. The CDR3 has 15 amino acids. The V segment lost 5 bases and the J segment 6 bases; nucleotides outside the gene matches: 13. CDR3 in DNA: TGTGCCAGCAGTGAAGTAGCGGGCCCTCCCCGCGAGCAGTACTTC. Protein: CASSEVAGPPREQYF.

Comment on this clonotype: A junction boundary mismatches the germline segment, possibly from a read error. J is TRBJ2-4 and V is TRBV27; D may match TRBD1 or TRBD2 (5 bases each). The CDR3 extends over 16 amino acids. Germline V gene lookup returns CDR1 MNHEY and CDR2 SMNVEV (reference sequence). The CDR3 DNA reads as TGTGTCAGCAGCCGCTTAGGGGTGGGGACCACAAATATGCAGTACTTC. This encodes CVSSRLGVGTTNMQYF.

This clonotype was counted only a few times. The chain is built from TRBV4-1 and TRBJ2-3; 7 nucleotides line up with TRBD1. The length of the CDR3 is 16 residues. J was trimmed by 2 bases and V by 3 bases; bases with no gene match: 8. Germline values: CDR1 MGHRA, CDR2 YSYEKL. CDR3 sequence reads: CASSHAQGWDTDTQYF. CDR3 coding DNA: TGCGCCAGCAGCCACGCACAGGGGTGGGACACAGATACGCAGTATTTT.

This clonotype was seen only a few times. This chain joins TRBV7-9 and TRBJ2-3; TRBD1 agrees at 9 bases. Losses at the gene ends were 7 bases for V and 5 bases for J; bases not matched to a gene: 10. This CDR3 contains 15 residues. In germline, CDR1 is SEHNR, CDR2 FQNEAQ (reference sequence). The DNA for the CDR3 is TGTGCCAGCATAGGAGGACAGGGGCAGAGAGATACGCAGTATTTT. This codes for CASIGGQGQRDTQYF.

CDR3 in DNA: TGTGCCAGCAGACCGGGACTAGCGAACTACGAGCAGTACGTC. It is translated as CASRPGLANYEQYV. V usage is TRBV6-1 and J usage is TRBJ2-7, with TRBD2 matching 10 bases. The J segment lost 3 bases and the V segment lost 6 bases, leaving 5 bases of the junction unmatched. The CDR3 totals 14 residues. Germline assignment: CDR1 MNHNS and CDR2 SASEGT.

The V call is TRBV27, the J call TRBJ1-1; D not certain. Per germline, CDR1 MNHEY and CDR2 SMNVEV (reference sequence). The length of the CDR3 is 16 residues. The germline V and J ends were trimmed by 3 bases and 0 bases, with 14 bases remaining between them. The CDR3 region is CASSLPPGRLNTEAFF. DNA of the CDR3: TGTGCCAGCAGTTTGCCCCCTGGACGGCTGAACACTGAAGCTTTCTTT.

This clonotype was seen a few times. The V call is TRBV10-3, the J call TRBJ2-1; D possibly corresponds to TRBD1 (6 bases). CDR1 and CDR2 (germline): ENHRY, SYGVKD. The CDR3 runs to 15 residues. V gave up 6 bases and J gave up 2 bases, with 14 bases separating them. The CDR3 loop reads CAISWTAQAYNEQFF. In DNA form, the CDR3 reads TGTGCCATCAGCTGGACAGCGCAAGCCTACAATGAGCAGTTCTTC.

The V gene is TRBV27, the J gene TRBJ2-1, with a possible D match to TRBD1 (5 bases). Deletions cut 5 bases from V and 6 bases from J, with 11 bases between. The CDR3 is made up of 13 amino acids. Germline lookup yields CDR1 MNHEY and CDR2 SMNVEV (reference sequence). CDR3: CASSITGRNEQFF. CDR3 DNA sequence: TGTGCCAGCAGTATAACAGGACGCAATGAGCAGTTCTTC.

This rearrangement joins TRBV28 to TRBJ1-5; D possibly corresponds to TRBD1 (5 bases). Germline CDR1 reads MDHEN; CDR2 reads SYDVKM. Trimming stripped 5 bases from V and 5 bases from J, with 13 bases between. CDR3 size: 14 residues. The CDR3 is CASSGLEGHQPQHF. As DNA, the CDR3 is TGTGCCAGCAGTGGATTAGAGGGGCATCAGCCCCAGCATTTT.

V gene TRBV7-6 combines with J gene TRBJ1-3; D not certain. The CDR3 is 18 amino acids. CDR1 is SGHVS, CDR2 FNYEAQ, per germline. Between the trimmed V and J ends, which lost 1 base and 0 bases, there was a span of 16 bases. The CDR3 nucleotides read TGTGCCAGCAGCTTAGAAGAAGCTGCTGTGGTCTCTGGAAACACCATATATTTT. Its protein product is CASSLEEAAVVSGNTIYF.

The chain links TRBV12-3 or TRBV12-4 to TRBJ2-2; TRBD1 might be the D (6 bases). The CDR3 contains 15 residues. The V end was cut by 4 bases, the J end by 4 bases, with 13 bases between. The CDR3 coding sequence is TGTGCCAGCAGTTGGGCACAGGGTTCCACCGGGGAGCTGTTTTTT. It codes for CASSWAQGSTGELFF.

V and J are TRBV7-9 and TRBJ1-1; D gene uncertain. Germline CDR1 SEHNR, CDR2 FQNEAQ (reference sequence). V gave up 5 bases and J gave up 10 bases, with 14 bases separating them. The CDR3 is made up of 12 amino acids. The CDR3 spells CASSPPRERAFF. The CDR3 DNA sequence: TGTGCCAGCAGCCCGCCCCGGGAGAGAGCTTTCTTT.